This TCR beta chain was recorded in a study of blood T cell repertoires in COVID-19. V lost 5 bases, J lost 5 bases, and 6 bases stayed unmatched. This CDR3 is built from 15 residues. Per germline, CDR1 SGHTA and CDR2 FQGNSA. The table came from immunoSEQ multiplex PCR; TCRdb's copy has only in-frame clones and leaves some out. Of some 120,000 clones in the sample, around four fifths were seen once. Input material: peripheral blood. The genes are TRBV7-2 and TRBJ2-5, with 12 bases lining up with TRBD2. The clonotype originates from a man older than 75 with active or convalescent COVID-19. CDR3 protein: CASSPLAGGGETQYF. CDR3 nucleotides: TGTGCCAGCAGCCCACTAGCGGGGGGAGGGGAGACCCAGTACTTC.